This T cell receptor (beta chain) was identified during a study of T-cell reconstitution after alpha-beta-depleted transplantation in children. Broader study findings: Recipient T cells and thymic progenitors that survived gave rise to the high TCRbeta diversity observed at day 60 in some patients. One year after transplant, T-cell counts and diversity came mostly from newly produced T cells. Reportedly, alpha-beta T cells present about two months post-transplant originated from several hundred expanded clones of graft origin.

CDR1 and CDR2 from the germline V gene are SGHRS and YFSETQ. CDR3 length equals 16 residues. J lost 0 bases, V lost 5 bases, and 10 bases had no gene match. As it was prepared, the TCRbeta library received unique molecular identifiers. TCRdb recomputed calls from the PCR reads with MiXCR, one row per CDR3 protein. This table has about 900,000 distinct CDR3 sequences, 25% to 30% appearing once. This clonotype appeared a single time. Its antigen is not identified. The origin of this receptor is a boy in the first two years of life who had a stem cell transplant for SCID, so the T cells may come from the graft donor. Sequenced here: PBMCs, mostly from graft donor cells, sampled 360 days after TCRalphabeta/CD19-depleted stem cell transplant. The chain combines TRBV5-1 with TRBJ2-7, with TRBD1 identical over 8 bases. The CDR3 DNA is TGCGCCAGCAGTCGAGCTACAGGGGGTCCCTCCTACGAGCAGTACTTC. Protein: CASSRATGGPSYEQYF.